This T cell receptor beta chain was recovered during a study of cytomegalovirus exposure and HLA in healthy donors. Broader study findings: Later analysis identified a missense DCLRE1C variant that was linked to TCR beta V- and J-gene trimming. It has been reported that TCR beta sequences accurately predicted the HLA-A and HLA-B alleles of most subjects. Earlier findings revealed that most TCR beta V segments proved productive either about 87% or about 30% of the time. A later analysis found common viral pathogens apparently linked to several of the most significant clusters.

On this clone: The antigen is unknown.

CDR3 length: 15 residues. Germline CDR1 reads LNHDA; CDR2 reads SQIVND (reference sequence). Trimming took 6 bases from V and 3 from J; bases not matched to a gene: 7. PCR was performed using 60 Vbeta and 13 Jbeta primers. The data were produced by immunoSEQ multiplex PCR, yet TCRdb's version contains in-frame clones alone and is incomplete. The profile covers about 260,000 clones, with 80% to 90% appearing a single time and 1.5% to 2.5% taken by the ten largest. The chain recombines TRBV19 with TRBJ2-4; TRBD1 matches at 8 bases. This TCR was sampled from a woman in her forties in good health and CMV-seropositive. The sequenced sample was PBMCs. CDR3: CASSPGGEGKNIQYF. DNA for the CDR3: TGTGCCAGTAGCCCAGGGGGCGAGGGCAAAAACATTCAGTACTTC. Filled out from reference TRBV19 and TRBJ2-4, the complete variable domain reads DGGITQSPKYLFRKEGQNVTLSCEQNLNHDAMYWYRQDPGQGLRLIYYSQIVNDFQKGDIAEGYSVSREKKESFPLTVTSAQKNPTAFYLCASSPGGEGKNIQYFGAGTRLSVL.